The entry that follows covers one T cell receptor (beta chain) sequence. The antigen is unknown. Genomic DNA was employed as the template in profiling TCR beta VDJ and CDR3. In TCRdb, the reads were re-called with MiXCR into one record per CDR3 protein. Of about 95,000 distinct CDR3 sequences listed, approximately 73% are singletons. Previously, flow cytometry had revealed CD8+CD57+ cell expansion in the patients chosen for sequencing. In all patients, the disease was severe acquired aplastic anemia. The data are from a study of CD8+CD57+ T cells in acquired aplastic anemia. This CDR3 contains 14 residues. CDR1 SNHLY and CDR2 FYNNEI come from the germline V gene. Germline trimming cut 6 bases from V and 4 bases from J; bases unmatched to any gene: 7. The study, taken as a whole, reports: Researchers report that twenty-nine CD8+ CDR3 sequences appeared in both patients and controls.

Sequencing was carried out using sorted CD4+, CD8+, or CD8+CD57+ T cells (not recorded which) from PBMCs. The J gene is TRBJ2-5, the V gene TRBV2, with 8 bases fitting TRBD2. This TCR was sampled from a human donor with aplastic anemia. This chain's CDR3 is CASSPRGGPETQYF. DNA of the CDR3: TGTGCCAGCAGCCCTCGGGGGGGGCCAGAGACCCAGTACTTC.